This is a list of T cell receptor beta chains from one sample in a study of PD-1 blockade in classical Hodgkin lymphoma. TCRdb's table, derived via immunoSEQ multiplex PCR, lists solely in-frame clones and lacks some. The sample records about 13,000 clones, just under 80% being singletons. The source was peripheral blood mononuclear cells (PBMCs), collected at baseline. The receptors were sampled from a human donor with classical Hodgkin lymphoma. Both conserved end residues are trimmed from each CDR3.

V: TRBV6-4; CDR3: ASSAQAGNTIY
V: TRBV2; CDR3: ASSGSLEPQH
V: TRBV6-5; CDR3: ASSYWGESSYEQY
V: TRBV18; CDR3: ASSPDPGKAF
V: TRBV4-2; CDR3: ASSRTGQFLGSGANVLT
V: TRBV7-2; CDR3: ASSAGERGGTDTQY
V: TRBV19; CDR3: ASSISATINQPQH
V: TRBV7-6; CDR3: ASSGAHSLNTQY
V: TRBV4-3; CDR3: ASSQVHRSGNTIY
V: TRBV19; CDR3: ASSILAGGVALSGELF
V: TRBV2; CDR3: ASRQGPSRNQPQH
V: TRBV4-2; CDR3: ASSQDQGKQPQH
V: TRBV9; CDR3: ASGTGGYEQY
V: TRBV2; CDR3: ASSATVSKSGANVLT
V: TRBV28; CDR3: ASSPGTFTDTQY
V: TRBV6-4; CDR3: ASSPLAGGQETQY
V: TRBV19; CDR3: ASSQFSNQPQH
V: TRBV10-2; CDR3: ASSEVAGDHEQY
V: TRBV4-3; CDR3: ASSELAELSTDTQY
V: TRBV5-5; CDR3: ASSLTQGAAYGYT
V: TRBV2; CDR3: ASSPSRAPNYGYT
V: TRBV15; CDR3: ATSGRTNTGELF
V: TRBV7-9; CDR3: ASSPEGARVTEAF
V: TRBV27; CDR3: ASSSGQVRGEKLF
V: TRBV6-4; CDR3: ASSDKTGSGPDTQY
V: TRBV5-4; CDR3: ASSFLAYRDSYEQY
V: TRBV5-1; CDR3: ASSLEGWGTYNEQF
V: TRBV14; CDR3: ASSPRQGVTGELF
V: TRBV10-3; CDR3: AISPGQGRNTIY
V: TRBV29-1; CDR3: SASGRMMNTEAF
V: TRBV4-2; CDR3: ASSQDSLSGGYT
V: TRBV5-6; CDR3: ASSKRVAGGTGELF
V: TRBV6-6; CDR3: ASSYGGDHSPLH
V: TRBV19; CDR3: ASSKIPGVPFYAF
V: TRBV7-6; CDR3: ASSPWTSRNEQF
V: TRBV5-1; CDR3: ASSPGGADQETQY
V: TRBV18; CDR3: ASSPDIEAF
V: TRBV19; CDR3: ASSSWTPEEETQY
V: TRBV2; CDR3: ASRGGLSVRNIQY
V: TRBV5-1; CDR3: ASSLSGQGNEKLF
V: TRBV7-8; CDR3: ASSLAASSYNEQF